These T cell receptor beta chains were read from a single sample in a study of vaccination and CD4 T cells after COVID-19. Using its own MiXCR run on the PCR reads, TCRdb lists one record per CDR3 protein. The sample gives approximately 11,000 distinct CDR3 sequences, around 37% of which show up once; more than 15% is in the top ten. The antigens these receptors bind are not known. The sequenced sample was CD4+ T cells from blood, cultured in vitro. The origin of the receptors is a human donor in good health. The CDR3 runs from the conserved cysteine through the conserved F or W. D genes are given only for firm matches. Size values are once, few and many counts, or a class for expanded clones, and some rows have none.

V gene	J gene	clone size	D gene	CDR3 protein	CDR3 DNA
TRBV21-1	TRBJ2-7	-	-	CASPRGTGGYEQYF	TGTGCCAGCCCTAGAGGGACAGGGGGCTACGAGCAGTACTTC
TRBV6-4	TRBJ2-2	few	-	CASSDGGDTGELFF	TGTGCCAGCAGTGACGGAGGGGACACCGGGGAGCTGTTTTTT
TRBV5-6	TRBJ2-1	few	-	CASSLVSGTNEQFF	TGTGCCAGCAGCTTAGTCTCTGGCACCAATGAGCAGTTCTTC
TRBV7-2	TRBJ2-1	-	-	CASSRGGYNEQFF	TGTGCCAGCAGCCGAGGAGGCTACAATGAGCAGTTCTTC
TRBV15	TRBJ2-7	few	TRBD2	CATSRGLAGGSEQYF	TGTGCCACCAGCAGAGGCTTAGCGGGAGGCAGTGAGCAGTACTTC
TRBV6-1	TRBJ1-6	-	TRBD1	CASSRGQASSPLHF	TGTGCCAGCAGCCGAGGACAGGCCAGTTCACCCCTCCACTTT
TRBV7-9	TRBJ2-3	few	TRBD2	CASSRLAVPDTQYF	TGTGCCAGCAGCAGACTAGCGGTCCCAGATACGCAGTATTTT
TRBV5-4	TRBJ1-2	-	-	CASSLGRDNGYTF	TGTGCCAGCAGCTTGGGTCGGGATAATGGCTACACCTTC
TRBV5-4	TRBJ2-7	-	-	CARRPYEQYF	TGTGCCAGGCGGCCCTACGAGCAGTACTTC
TRBV6-2/TRBV6-3	TRBJ2-1	-	-	CASSKGRLNYNEQFF	TGTGCCAGCAGTAAAGGCCGACTGAACTACAATGAGCAGTTCTTC
TRBV28	TRBJ1-2	-	TRBD1	CASSFLGKNRGLGYTF	TGTGCCAGCAGTTTTCTCGGGAAGAACAGGGGTTTGGGCTACACCTTC
TRBV30	TRBJ1-2	-	TRBD1	CASGRDRPRGYTF	TGTGCCTCCGGTCGGGACAGGCCGCGGGGCTACACCTTC
TRBV6-5	TRBJ2-7	-	-	CASSYPNDRISYEQYF	TGTGCCAGCAGTTACCCCAACGACAGGATCTCCTACGAGCAGTACTTC
TRBV5-4	TRBJ2-5	-	TRBD1	CASSLVQGAKRETQYF	TGTGCCAGCAGCTTGGTACAGGGGGCGAAAAGGGAGACCCAGTACTTC